The subject of this entry is one T cell receptor beta chain. Its target is not known. The data were obtained in a study of cytomegalovirus exposure and HLA in healthy donors. Broader study findings: Reports showed the classifier diagnosing cytomegalovirus status with high specificity and sensitivity. Of the V segments, some could not be distinguished, including TRBV6-2 and TRBV6-3, and were excluded.

V shed 0 bases, J shed 9 bases, and the junction held 5 bases outside the gene matches. CDR1 and CDR2 from the germline V gene are SGHNT and YENEEA. The CDR3 sequence is 15 residues long. PCR used 60 Vbeta primers and 13 Jbeta primers. The data were produced by immunoSEQ multiplex PCR, yet TCRdb's version contains in-frame clones alone and is incomplete. There are some 59,000 clones in the sample; 82% occur only once, and less than 4% lies in the top ten. The chain has TRBV11-3 and TRBJ2-1; 10 bases are shared with TRBD2. Material: PBMCs. The sequence was obtained from a woman younger than 30 in good health and CMV-seronegative. CDR3 protein: CASSLDPSGRGEQFF. CDR3 coding DNA: TGTGCCAGCAGCTTAGACCCTAGCGGGAGAGGTGAGCAGTTCTTC.